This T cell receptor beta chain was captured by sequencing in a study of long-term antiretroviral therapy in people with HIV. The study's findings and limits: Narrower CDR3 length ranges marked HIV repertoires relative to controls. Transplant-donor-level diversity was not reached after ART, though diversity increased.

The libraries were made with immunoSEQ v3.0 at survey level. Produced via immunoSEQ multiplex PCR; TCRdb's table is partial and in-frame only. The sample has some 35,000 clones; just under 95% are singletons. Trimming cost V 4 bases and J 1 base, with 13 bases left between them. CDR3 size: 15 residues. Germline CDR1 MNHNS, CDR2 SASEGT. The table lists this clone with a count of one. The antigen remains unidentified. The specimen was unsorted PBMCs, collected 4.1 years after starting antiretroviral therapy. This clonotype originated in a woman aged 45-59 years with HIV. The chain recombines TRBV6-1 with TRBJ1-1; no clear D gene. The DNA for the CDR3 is TGTGCCAGCAGTGGTGGGAGATCAAAGAACACTGAAGCTTTCTTT. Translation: CASSGGRSKNTEAFF.